This paragraph reports one T cell receptor beta chain. Germline CDR1 SGDLS, CDR2 YYNGEE. V shed 2 bases and J shed 1 base, with 12 bases lying between them. This CDR3 spans 15 amino acids. This record belongs to a study of T cell changes during pregnancy in multiple sclerosis. Libraries were prepared by immunoSEQ multiplex PCR; TCRdb keeps only in-frame clonotypes and omits some of them. The sample comprises about 32,000 clones, roughly nine tenths of which are singletons, and over 8.5% rests with the top ten. Specimen: CD8+ T cells from peripheral blood mononuclear cells, collected in the third trimester of pregnancy. The chain is built from TRBV9 and TRBJ1-1; the D is unclear. This receptor was taken from a female donor with multiple sclerosis, enrolled in a pregnancy study. CDR3 protein: CASSVGQVRNTEAFF. The DNA of the CDR3 is TGTGCCAGCAGCGTGGGCCAGGTGAGGAACACTGAAGCTTTCTTT.